This record looks at one T cell receptor (beta chain) sequence and its context. The ends lost 3 bases at V and 5 bases at J; junction bases unmatched: 3. CDR1 is MDHEN and CDR2 is SYDVKM in the germline V gene. The CDR3 extends over 15 amino acids. This table comes from immunoSEQ multiplex PCR, and its TCRdb copy is limited to in-frame clones, with some not included. The sample lists some 80,000 clones, about 95% occurring once. These data originate in a study of T cell changes during pregnancy in multiple sclerosis. The origin of this receptor is a female donor with multiple sclerosis, enrolled in a pregnancy study. Sequences were derived from peripheral blood, sampled in the second trimester of pregnancy. V gene TRBV28 combines with J gene TRBJ2-7; 14 bases map to TRBD2. CDR3 nucleotides: TGTGCCAGCAGTTTGAAGGGACTAGCGGGAGACGAGCAGTACTTC. This encodes CASSLKGLAGDEQYF.